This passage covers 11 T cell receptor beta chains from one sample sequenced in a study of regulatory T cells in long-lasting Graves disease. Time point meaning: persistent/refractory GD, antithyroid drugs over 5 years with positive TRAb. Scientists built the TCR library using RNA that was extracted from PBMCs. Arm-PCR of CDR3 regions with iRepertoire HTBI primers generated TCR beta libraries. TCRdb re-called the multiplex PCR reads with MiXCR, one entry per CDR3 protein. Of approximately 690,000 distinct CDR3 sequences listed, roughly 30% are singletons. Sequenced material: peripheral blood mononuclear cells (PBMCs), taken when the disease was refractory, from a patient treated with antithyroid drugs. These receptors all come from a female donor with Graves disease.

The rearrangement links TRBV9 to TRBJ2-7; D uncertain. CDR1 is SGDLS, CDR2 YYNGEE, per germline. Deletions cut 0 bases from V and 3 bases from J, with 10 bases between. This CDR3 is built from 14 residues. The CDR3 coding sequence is TGTGCCAGCAGCGTAGGTGGGATGGGCTACGAGCAGTACTTC. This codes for CASSVGGMGYEQYF.

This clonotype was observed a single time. The CDR3 is CASRGGYGQGAFGYTF. CDR3 DNA: TGCGCCAGCAGGGGGGGTTATGGGCAGGGGGCGTTCGGCTACACCTTC. The chain employs TRBV4-1 and TRBJ1-2, with 8 bases matching TRBD1. The V gene's germline CDR1 is MGHRA and CDR2 YSYEKL. The J segment lost 8 bases and the V segment lost 6 bases, leaving 17 bases of the junction unmatched. This CDR3 contains 16 residues.

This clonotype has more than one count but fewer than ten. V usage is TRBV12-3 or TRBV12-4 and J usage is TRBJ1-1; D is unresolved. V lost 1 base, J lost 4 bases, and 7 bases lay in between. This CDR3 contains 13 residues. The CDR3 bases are TGTGCCAGCAGTTTAGGGGTGAGCACTGAAGCTTTCTTT. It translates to CASSLGVSTEAFF.

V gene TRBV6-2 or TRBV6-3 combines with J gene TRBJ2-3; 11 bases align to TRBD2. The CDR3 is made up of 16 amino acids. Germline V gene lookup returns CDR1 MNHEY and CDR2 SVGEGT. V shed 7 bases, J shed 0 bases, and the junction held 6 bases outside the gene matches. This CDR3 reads CASNGRLAGSTDTQYF. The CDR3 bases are TGTGCCAGCAACGGGAGACTAGCGGGAAGCACAGATACGCAGTATTTT.

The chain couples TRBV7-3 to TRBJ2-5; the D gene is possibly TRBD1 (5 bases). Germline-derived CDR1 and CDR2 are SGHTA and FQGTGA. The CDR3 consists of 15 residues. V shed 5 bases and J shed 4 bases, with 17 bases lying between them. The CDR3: CASSPQGIAGETQYF. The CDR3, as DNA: TGTGCCAGCAGCCCTCAGGGTATAGCCGGAGAGACCCAGTACTTC. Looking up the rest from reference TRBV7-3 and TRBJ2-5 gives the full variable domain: GAGVSQTPSNKVTEKGKYVELRCDPISGHTALYWYRQSLGQGPEFLIYFQGTGAADDSGLPNDRFFAVRPEGSVSTLKIQRTERGDSAVYLCASSPQGIAGETQYFGPGTRLLVL.

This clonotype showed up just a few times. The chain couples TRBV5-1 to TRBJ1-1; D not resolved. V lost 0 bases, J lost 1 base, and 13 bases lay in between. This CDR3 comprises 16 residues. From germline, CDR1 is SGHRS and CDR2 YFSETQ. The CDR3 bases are TGCGCCAGCAGCTTGGAACCAACGGAGAGGAACACTGAAGCTTTCTTT. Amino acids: CASSLEPTERNTEAFF.

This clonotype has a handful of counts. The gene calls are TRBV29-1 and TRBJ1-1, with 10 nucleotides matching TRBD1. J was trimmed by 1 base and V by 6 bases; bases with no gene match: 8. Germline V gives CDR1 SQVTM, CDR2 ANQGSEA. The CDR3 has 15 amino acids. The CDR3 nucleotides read TGCAGCGTCAGACAGGGGGCAGGGAGGAACACTGAAGCTTTCTTT. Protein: CSVRQGAGRNTEAFF.

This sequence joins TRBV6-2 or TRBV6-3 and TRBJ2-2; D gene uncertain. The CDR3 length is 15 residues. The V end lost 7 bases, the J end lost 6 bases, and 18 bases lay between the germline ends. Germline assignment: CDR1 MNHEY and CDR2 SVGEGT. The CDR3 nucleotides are TGTGCCAGCACCTTCCTAGTGGGTTTCGCCGGGGAGCTGTTTTTT. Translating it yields CASTFLVGFAGELFF.

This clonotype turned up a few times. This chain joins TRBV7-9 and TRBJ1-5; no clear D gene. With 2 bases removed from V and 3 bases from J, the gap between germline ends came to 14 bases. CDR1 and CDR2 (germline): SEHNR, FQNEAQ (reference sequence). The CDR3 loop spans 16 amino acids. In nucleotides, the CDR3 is TGTGCCAGCAGCTTATCGGGGTCAGCACACAATCAGCCCCAGCATTTT. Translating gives CASSLSGSAHNQPQHF. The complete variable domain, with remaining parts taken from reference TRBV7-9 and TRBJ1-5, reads DTGVSQNPRHKITKRGQNVTFRCDPISEHNRLYWYRQTLGQGPEFLTYFQNEAQLEKSRLLSDRFSAERPKGSFSTLEIQRTEQGDSAMYLCASSLSGSAHNQPQHFGDGTRLSIL.

CDR3 in amino acids: CASSGRQGRNQPQHF. The CDR3, as DNA: TGTGCCAGCAGTGGACGACAGGGACGGAATCAGCCCCAGCATTTT. This sequence joins TRBV12-3 or TRBV12-4 and TRBJ1-5, with 7 nucleotides matching TRBD1. The CDR3 contains 15 residues. V lost 5 bases, J lost 4 bases, and 8 bases stayed unmatched.

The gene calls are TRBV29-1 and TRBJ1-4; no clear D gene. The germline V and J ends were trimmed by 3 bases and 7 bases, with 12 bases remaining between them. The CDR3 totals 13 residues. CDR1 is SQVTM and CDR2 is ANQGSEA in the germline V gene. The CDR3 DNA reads TGCAGCGTTGATCTGGGTGGAAGTGAAAAACTGTTTTTT. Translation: CSVDLGGSEKLFF.